The 30 T cell receptor beta chains reported below all come from one sample, sequenced in a study of blood T cell repertoires in COVID-19. Sequenced by immunoSEQ multiplex PCR; TCRdb stores in-frame clones only, minus some. The profile shows roughly 330,000 clones, 89% of them singletons. The sequenced sample consisted of peripheral blood. The receptors were gathered from a man aged 18 to 30 who had recovered from COVID-19.

The chain combines TRBV28 with TRBJ2-7; tentative D call: TRBD1 (6 bases). CDR1 is MDHEN and CDR2 is SYDVKM in the germline V gene. V dropped 3 bases and J dropped 3 bases, with 9 bases sitting between them. This CDR3 spans 13 amino acids. The CDR3 DNA follows: TGTGCCAGCAGTTTGACAGGATACTACGAGCAGTACTTC. It yields the protein CASSLTGYYEQYF.

This chain joins TRBV7-8 and TRBJ2-1, with D possibly being TRBD2 (5 bases). The V and J ends lost 0 bases and 0 bases respectively, with 6 bases between them. The CDR3 totals 15 residues. CDR1 and CDR2 from the germline V gene are SGHVS and FQNEAQ. The CDR3 region is CASSLAGSSYNEQFF. CDR3 sequence (DNA): TGTGCCAGCAGCTTAGCGGGGAGCTCCTACAATGAGCAGTTCTTC.

This clone was detected only a few times. J is TRBJ2-7 and V is TRBV10-3; D possibly corresponds to TRBD1 (6 bases). Germline V lookup: CDR1 ENHRY, CDR2 SYGVKD. Trimming left V 11 bases short and J 2 bases short, with 16 bases between. The CDR3 consists of 13 residues. CDR3: CAAKGVRAYEQYF. The CDR3 DNA reads TGTGCCGCCAAGGGGGTTAGAGCCTACGAGCAGTACTTC.

The CDR3 DNA sequence: TGTGCCATCAGTGCGGACAGGGGGCGGGACACTGAAGCTTTCTTT. Amino acids: CAISADRGRDTEAFF. V is TRBV10-3 and J is TRBJ1-1, with 11 bases identical to TRBD1. This CDR3 has 15 amino acids. After removal of 4 bases from V and 3 bases from J, the junction contained 4 bases not matched to a gene. Germline V lookup: CDR1 ENHRY, CDR2 SYGVKD.

The chain joins TRBV23-1 to TRBJ1-1; TRBD1 matches at 10 bases. TRBV23-1 belongs to the ORF category, with a function that is uncertain. This CDR3 is built from 15 residues. With 3 bases clipped from V and 6 bases from J, the junction kept 7 bases outside the gene matches. The DNA for the CDR3 is TGCGCCAGCAGTCATCTGGGACAGGGGCGGTCTGAAGCTTTCTTT. Amino acids: CASSHLGQGRSEAFF.

The chain joins TRBV5-1 to TRBJ2-7, with 7 bases lining up with TRBD1. From germline, CDR1 is SGHRS and CDR2 YFSETQ. V shed 4 bases and J 6 bases; nucleotides not matched to a gene: 10. The CDR3 runs to 14 residues. The CDR3 DNA is TGCGCCAGCAGCCCAGACAGGGTTACCGGCGAGCAGTACTTC. Its translation is CASSPDRVTGEQYF.

V usage is TRBV6-2 or TRBV6-3 and J usage is TRBJ1-2; D may be TRBD1 (6 bases). Trimming took 3 bases from V and 4 from J, leaving 12 bases between them. CDR1 is MNHEY, CDR2 SVGEGT, per germline. CDR3 size: 14 residues. The CDR3 bases are TGTGCCAGCAGTTATGGACAGCCTCCCTATGGCTACACCTTC. This encodes CASSYGQPPYGYTF.

The V gene is TRBV4-1, the J gene TRBJ1-2, with 7 bases aligning to TRBD1. This CDR3 region has 16 residues. Germline loops: CDR1 MGHRA, CDR2 YSYEKL. V trimming: 2 bases; J trimming: 3 bases; junction bases outside the gene matches: 9. The CDR3 bases are TGCGCCAGCAGCCAACCAGGACAGGTACCTGACTATGGCTACACCTTC. Its translation is CASSQPGQVPDYGYTF.

V usage is TRBV12-3 or TRBV12-4 and J usage is TRBJ1-1; perhaps TRBD1 as D (6 bases). The CDR3 runs 12 residues. The ends were cut back, 3 bases at V and 7 bases at J, with 9 bases in the middle. This chain's CDR3 is CASSLRGGEAFF. The DNA of the CDR3 is TGTGCCAGCAGTTTGAGAGGGGGTGAAGCTTTCTTT.

The J gene is TRBJ2-1, the V gene TRBV27, with 13 nucleotides matching TRBD2. CDR1 is MNHEY and CDR2 is SMNVEV in the germline V gene (reference sequence). Trimming at V came to 5 bases and at J to 6 bases, leaving 1 base not matched to a gene. The CDR3 covers 14 residues. The CDR3 DNA is TGTGCCAGCAGTGGGACTAGCGGGGCCAATGAGCAGTTCTTC. Translated: CASSGTSGANEQFF.

This chain connects TRBV7-6 to TRBJ1-1; possible D gene TRBD1, 5 bases. Germline CDR1 SGHVS, CDR2 FNYEAQ. This CDR3 is 13 amino acids long. V lost 0 bases and J lost 6, with 8 bases in between. The CDR3 reads CASSLADSPEAFF. CDR3 bases: TGTGCCAGCAGCTTAGCTGACAGCCCTGAAGCTTTCTTT.

The gene calls are TRBV11-2 and TRBJ2-3, with 8 bases lining up with TRBD2. The CDR3 loop spans 16 amino acids. V lost 2 bases, J lost 1 base, and 5 bases stayed unmatched. The V gene's germline CDR1 is SGHAT and CDR2 FQNNGV. The CDR3 here is CASSLQVAGRTDTQYF. The CDR3 bases are TGTGCCAGCAGCTTACAAGTAGCGGGGCGCACAGATACGCAGTATTTT.

The chain uses TRBV7-9 and TRBJ2-1; 11 bases fit TRBD1. With V trimmed by 5 bases and J by 7 bases, 7 bases remained unmatched. The length of the CDR3 is 15 residues. The V gene's germline CDR1 is SEHNR and CDR2 FQNEAQ (reference sequence). The CDR3 here is CASSRPGQGGNEQFF. The CDR3 DNA reads as TGTGCCAGCAGCCGTCCGGGACAGGGGGGGAATGAGCAGTTCTTC.

The J gene is TRBJ2-7, the V gene TRBV27; 10 positions agree with TRBD2. This CDR3 region has 18 residues. Per germline, CDR1 MNHEY and CDR2 SMNVEV (reference sequence). With V trimmed by 2 bases and J by 3 bases, 13 bases remained unmatched. CDR3 sequence: CASSLRLAGAPTIYEQYF. The CDR3 DNA reads as TGTGCCAGCAGTTTAAGGCTAGCGGGAGCGCCTACTATCTACGAGCAGTACTTC.

This chain links TRBV30 with TRBJ2-6; 8 bases are a match to TRBD1. The V gene end was trimmed by 3 bases and the J gene end by 3 bases; junction bases not matched to a gene: 22. This CDR3 region has 21 residues. Germline assignment: CDR1 GTSNPN and CDR2 SVGIG (reference sequence). The CDR3 loop is CAWRGPDPDRGLRYGANVLTF. The CDR3 DNA reads as TGTGCCTGGAGAGGTCCTGACCCTGACAGGGGCCTCCGATATGGGGCCAACGTCCTGACTTTC.

The V and J genes are TRBV9 and TRBJ1-6; tentatively, D is TRBD1 (6 bases). Trimming cost V 4 bases and J 7 bases, with 12 bases left between them. CDR1 and CDR2 (germline): SGDLS, YYNGEE. The CDR3 spans 14 residues. CDR3 residues: CASSPGTTNSPLHF. CDR3 sequence (DNA): TGTGCCAGCAGCCCCGGGACAACGAATTCACCCCTCCACTTT.

CDR3 sequence: CASSAQDRVNYNEQFF. DNA for the CDR3: TGTGCCAGCAGCGCCCAGGACAGGGTGAACTACAATGAGCAGTTCTTC. This chain links TRBV9 with TRBJ2-1; 8 bases agree with TRBD1. The CDR3 consists of 16 residues. J gave up 3 bases and V 3 bases, and 8 bases lay outside the gene matches. Germline V gene sequence: CDR1 SGDLS, CDR2 YYNGEE. Looking up the rest from reference TRBV9 and TRBJ2-1 gives the full variable domain: DSGVTQTPKHLITATGQRVTLRCSPRSGDLSVYWYQQSLDQGLQFLIQYYNGEERAKGNILERFSAQQFPDLHSELNLSSLELGDSALYFCASSAQDRVNYNEQFFGPGTRLTVL.

J is TRBJ2-7 and V is TRBV18; no definite D call. This CDR3 comprises 14 residues. Germline CDR1 reads KGHSH; CDR2 reads LQKENI. V lost 0 bases and J lost 3, with 9 bases in between. Here the CDR3 reads CASSPPYPLYEQYF. The CDR3 DNA follows: TGTGCCAGCTCACCACCCTACCCGCTCTACGAGCAGTACTTC.

The rearrangement joins TRBV2 to TRBJ1-2, with D tentatively TRBD1 (6 bases). The CDR3 extends over 13 amino acids. The ends were cut back, 6 bases at V and 6 bases at J, with 14 bases in the middle. In germline, CDR1 is SNHLY, CDR2 FYNNEI. CDR3 amino acids: CASSLQGSNGYTF. Written as DNA, the CDR3 is TGTGCCAGCAGCTTACAGGGATCGAATGGCTACACCTTC. Full variable domain (remainder filled in from reference TRBV2 and TRBJ1-2): EPEVTQTPSHQVTQMGQEVILRCVPISNHLYFYWYRQILGQKVEFLVSFYNNEISEKSEIFDDQFSVERPDGSNFTLKIRSTKLEDSAMYFCASSLQGSNGYTFGSGTRLTVV.

CDR3 in amino acids: CASNYGQGIQPQHF. Written as DNA, the CDR3 is TGTGCCAGCAACTATGGACAGGGGATCCAGCCCCAGCATTTT. The J gene is TRBJ1-5, the V gene TRBV21-1; the table's D call TRBD1 went unverified against the DNA. TRBV21-1 is tagged as a pseudogene. The CDR3 is made up of 14 amino acids.

The chain uses TRBV2 and TRBJ1-2; perhaps TRBD1 as D (5 bases). Germline V gene sequence: CDR1 SNHLY, CDR2 FYNNEI. CDR3 length: 15 amino acids. V shed 0 bases and J shed 8 bases, with 16 bases lying between them. The CDR3 loop reads CASSEALGGSIGYTF. The CDR3 DNA reads TGTGCCAGCAGTGAAGCATTGGGGGGATCTATAGGCTACACCTTC.

The CDR3 is CASSQTSGSSYNEQFF. CDR3 coding DNA: TGTGCCAGCAGCCAAACTAGCGGTAGCTCCTACAATGAGCAGTTCTTC. The V call is TRBV11-2, the J call TRBJ2-1; 8 bases agree with TRBD2. The junction had 6 bases not matched to a gene; V was cut back by 5 bases and J by 0 bases. This CDR3 has 16 residues. Germline V gene sequence: CDR1 SGHAT, CDR2 FQNNGV. The variable domain in full, with the rest retrieved from reference TRBV11-2 and TRBJ2-1, is EAGVAQSPRYKIIEKRQSVAFWCNPISGHATLYWYQQILGQGPKLLIQFQNNGVVDDSQLPKDRFSAERLKGVDSTLKIQPAKLEDSAVYLCASSQTSGSSYNEQFFGPGTRLTVL.

The chain uses TRBV25-1 and TRBJ1-5; maybe TRBD1 (5 bases). This CDR3 has 15 residues. Germline-derived CDR1 and CDR2 are MGHDK and SYGVNS. The ends were cut back, 3 bases at V and 6 bases at J, with 15 bases in the middle. This CDR3 is CASSEAAGSGQPQHF. The CDR3 nucleotides read TGTGCCAGCAGTGAGGCCGCAGGGTCCGGTCAGCCCCAGCATTTT.

This chain links TRBV19 with TRBJ1-1; D is unresolved. The length of the CDR3 is 14 residues. The V gene lost 5 bases and the J gene lost 0 bases, with 10 bases spanning the gap. Germline CDR1 is LNHDA and CDR2 is SQIVND (reference sequence). CDR3 sequence reads: CASSLGVMNTEAFF. CDR3 nucleotide sequence: TGTGCCAGTAGTCTTGGAGTAATGAACACTGAAGCTTTCTTT.

This chain joins TRBV11-1 and TRBJ2-7, with 7 positions matching TRBD1. The CDR3 sequence is 14 residues long. Germline V CDR1 and CDR2: SGHAT, FQDESV (reference sequence). Losses at the gene ends were 0 bases for V and 4 bases for J; bases not matched to a gene: 3. The CDR3 DNA follows: TGTGCCAGCAGCTTAGCGCGACAGGGATACGAGCAGTACTTC. This gives the protein CASSLARQGYEQYF.

In nucleotides, the CDR3 is TGTGCCAGCACCACCGGGACTAGATCCTACAATGAGCAGTTCTTC. Residues: CASTTGTRSYNEQFF. The chain carries TRBV7-9 and TRBJ2-1; 8 nucleotides agree with TRBD2. J lost 1 base, V lost 7 bases, and 6 bases had no gene match. Looked up from germline, CDR1 is SEHNR and CDR2 is FQNEAQ (reference sequence). The CDR3 length is 15 residues.

V is TRBV7-9 and J is TRBJ2-1; D may be TRBD1 (6 bases). The CDR3 runs 12 residues. The ends were cut back, 10 bases at V and 8 bases at J, with 15 bases in the middle. CDR1 is SEHNR, CDR2 FQNEAQ, per germline (reference sequence). The CDR3 DNA reads as TGTGCCACCCTCAGGGGATTGGATGAGCAGTTCTTC. Encoded protein: CATLRGLDEQFF.

V gene TRBV24-1 combines with J gene TRBJ1-2; TRBD1 agrees at 10 bases. Germline V gives CDR1 KGHDR, CDR2 SFDVKD. This CDR3 is built from 15 residues. Trimming removed 2 bases from V and 7 bases from J; junction bases left unmatched: 6. As DNA, the CDR3 is TGTGCCACCAGTGATTCCGGGACAGGGGTGGGTGGCTACACCTTC. Amino acid sequence: CATSDSGTGVGGYTF.

The chain uses TRBV18 and TRBJ2-6; tentative D call: TRBD2 (5 bases). This CDR3 has 19 amino acids. V was clipped by 3 bases and J by 2 bases, with 20 bases between them. The germline CDR1 and CDR2 sequences are KGHSH and LQKENI. The CDR3 nucleotides read TGTGCCAGCTCACCGGTTATGGTTCGGGGAATTCCTGGGGCCAACGTCCTGACTTTC. Translation: CASSPVMVRGIPGANVLTF. Full variable domain (rest looked up from reference TRBV18 and TRBJ2-6): NAGVMQNPRHLVRRRGQEARLRCSPMKGHSHVYWYRQLPEEGLKFMVYLQKENIIDESGMPKERFSAEFPKEGPSILRIQQVVRGDSAAYFCASSPVMVRGIPGANVLTFGAGSRLTVL.

V gene TRBV3-1 (or the pseudogene TRBV3-2) combines with J gene TRBJ1-1, with TRBD1 identical over 11 bases. V lost 5 bases to trimming and J lost 10 bases; unmatched junction nucleotides: 6. The CDR3 extends over 13 amino acids. Germline V gene sequence: CDR1 LGHDT, CDR2 YNNKEL (reference sequence). In nucleotides, the CDR3 is TGTGCCAGCAGCTGGACAGGGGGCAGGGGAGCTTTCTTT. Translating it yields CASSWTGGRGAFF.